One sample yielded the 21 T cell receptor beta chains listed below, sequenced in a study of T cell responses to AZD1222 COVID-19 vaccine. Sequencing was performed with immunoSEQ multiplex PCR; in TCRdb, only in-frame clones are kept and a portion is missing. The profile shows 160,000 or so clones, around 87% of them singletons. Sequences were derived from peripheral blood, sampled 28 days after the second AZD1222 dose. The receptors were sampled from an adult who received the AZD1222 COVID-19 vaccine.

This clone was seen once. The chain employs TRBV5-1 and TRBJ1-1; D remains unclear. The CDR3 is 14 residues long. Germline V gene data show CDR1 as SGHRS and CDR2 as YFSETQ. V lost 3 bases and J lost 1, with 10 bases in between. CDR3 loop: CASSSAPANTEAFF. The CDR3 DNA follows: TGCGCCAGCAGCTCGGCGCCAGCGAACACTGAAGCTTTCTTT.

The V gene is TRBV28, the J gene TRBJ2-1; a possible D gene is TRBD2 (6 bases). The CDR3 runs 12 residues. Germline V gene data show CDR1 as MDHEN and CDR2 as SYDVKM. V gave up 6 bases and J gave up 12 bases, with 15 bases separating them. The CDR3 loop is CASSRTLAAQFF. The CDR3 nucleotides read TGTGCCAGCAGCCGGACACTAGCAGCGCAGTTCTTC.

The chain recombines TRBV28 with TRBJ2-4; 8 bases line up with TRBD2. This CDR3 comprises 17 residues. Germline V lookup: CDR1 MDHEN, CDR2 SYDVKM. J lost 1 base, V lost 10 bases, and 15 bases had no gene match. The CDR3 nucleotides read TGTGCCACCCGGGCACTAGCGGACAACCCCGCCAAAAACATTCAGTACTTC. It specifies CATRALADNPAKNIQYF.

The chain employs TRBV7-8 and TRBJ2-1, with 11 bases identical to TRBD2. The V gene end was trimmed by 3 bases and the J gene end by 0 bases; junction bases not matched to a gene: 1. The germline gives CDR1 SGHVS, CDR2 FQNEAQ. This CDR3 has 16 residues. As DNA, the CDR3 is TGTGCCAGCAGCTTGCTAGCGGGGGGCTCCTACAATGAGCAGTTCTTC. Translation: CASSLLAGGSYNEQFF.

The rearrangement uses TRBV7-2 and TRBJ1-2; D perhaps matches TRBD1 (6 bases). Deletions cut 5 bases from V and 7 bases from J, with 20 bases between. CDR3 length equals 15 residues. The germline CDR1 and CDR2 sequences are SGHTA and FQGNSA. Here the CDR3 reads CASSPPGGGVGGYTF. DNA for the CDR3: TGTGCCAGCAGCCCCCCTGGCGGGGGCGTGGGTGGCTACACCTTC.

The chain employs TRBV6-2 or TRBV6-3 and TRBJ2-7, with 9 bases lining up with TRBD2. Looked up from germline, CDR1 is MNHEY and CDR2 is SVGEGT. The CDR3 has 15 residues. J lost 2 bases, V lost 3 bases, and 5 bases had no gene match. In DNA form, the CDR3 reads TGTGCCAGCAGTTATAGAGCTAGCGGGGCCTACGAGCAGTACTTC. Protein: CASSYRASGAYEQYF.

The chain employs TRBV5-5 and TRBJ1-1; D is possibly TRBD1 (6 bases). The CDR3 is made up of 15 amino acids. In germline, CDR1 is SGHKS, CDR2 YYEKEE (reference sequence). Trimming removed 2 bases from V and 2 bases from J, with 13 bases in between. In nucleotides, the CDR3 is TGTGCCAGCAGCTTCGGGGGCTCCCGTAACACTGAAGCTTTCTTT. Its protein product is CASSFGGSRNTEAFF.

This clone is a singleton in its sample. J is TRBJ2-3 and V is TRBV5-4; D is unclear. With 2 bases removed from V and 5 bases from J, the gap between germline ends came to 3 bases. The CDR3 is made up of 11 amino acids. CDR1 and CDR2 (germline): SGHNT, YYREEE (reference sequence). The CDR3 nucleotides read TGTGCCAGCAGCTTAGGAGATACGCAGTATTTT. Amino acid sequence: CASSLGDTQYF.

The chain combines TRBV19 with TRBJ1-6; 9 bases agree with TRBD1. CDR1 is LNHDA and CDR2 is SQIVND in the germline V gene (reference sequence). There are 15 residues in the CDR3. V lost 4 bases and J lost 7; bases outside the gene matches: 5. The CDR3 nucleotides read TGTGCCAGTAGTACCGGACAGGGGCCCAATTCACCCCTCCACTTT. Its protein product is CASSTGQGPNSPLHF.

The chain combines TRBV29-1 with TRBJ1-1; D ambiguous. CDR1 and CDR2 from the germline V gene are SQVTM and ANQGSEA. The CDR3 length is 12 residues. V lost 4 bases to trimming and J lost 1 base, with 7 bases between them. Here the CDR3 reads CSVAPGNTEAFF. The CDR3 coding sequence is TGCAGCGTTGCCCCAGGGAACACTGAAGCTTTCTTT.

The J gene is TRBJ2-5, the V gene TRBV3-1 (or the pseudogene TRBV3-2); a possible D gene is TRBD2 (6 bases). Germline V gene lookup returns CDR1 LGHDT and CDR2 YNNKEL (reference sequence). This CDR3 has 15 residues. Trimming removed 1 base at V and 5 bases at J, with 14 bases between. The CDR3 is CASSQVGGIGETQYF. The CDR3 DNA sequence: TGTGCCAGCAGCCAAGTTGGCGGGATTGGGGAGACCCAGTACTTC.

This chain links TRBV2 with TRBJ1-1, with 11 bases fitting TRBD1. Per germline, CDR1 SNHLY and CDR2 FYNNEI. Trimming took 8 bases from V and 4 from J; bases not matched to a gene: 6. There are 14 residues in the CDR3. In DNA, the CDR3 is TGTGCCAGCCGGACAGGGGGCAGGATCACTGAAGCTTTCTTT. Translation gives CASRTGGRITEAFF. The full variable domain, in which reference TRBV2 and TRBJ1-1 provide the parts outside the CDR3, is EPEVTQTPSHQVTQMGQEVILRCVPISNHLYFYWYRQILGQKVEFLVSFYNNEISEKSEIFDDQFSVERPDGSNFTLKIRSTKLEDSAMYFCASRTGGRITEAFFGQGTRLTVV.

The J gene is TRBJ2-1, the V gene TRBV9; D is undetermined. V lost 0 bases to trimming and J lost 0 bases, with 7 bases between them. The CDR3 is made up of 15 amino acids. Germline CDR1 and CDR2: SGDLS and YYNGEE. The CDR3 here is CASSVDGFSYNEQFF. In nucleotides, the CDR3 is TGTGCCAGCAGCGTAGATGGATTCTCCTACAATGAGCAGTTCTTC.

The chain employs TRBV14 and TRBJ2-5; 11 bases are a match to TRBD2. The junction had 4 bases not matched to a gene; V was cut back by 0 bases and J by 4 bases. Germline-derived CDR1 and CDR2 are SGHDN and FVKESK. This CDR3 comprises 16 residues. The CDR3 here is CASSQELAGDRETQYF. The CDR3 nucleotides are TGTGCCAGCAGCCAAGAACTAGCGGGAGACCGAGAGACCCAGTACTTC.

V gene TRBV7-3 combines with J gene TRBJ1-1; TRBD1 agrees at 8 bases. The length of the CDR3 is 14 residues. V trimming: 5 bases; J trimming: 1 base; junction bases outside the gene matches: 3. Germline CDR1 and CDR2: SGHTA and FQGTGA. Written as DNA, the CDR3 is TGTGCCAGCAGCCCGGGACAGGAGAACACTGAAGCTTTCTTT. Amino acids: CASSPGQENTEAFF. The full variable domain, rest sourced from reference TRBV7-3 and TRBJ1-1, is GAGVSQTPSNKVTEKGKYVELRCDPISGHTALYWYRQSLGQGPEFLIYFQGTGAADDSGLPNDRFFAVRPEGSVSTLKIQRTERGDSAVYLCASSPGQENTEAFFGQGTRLTVV.

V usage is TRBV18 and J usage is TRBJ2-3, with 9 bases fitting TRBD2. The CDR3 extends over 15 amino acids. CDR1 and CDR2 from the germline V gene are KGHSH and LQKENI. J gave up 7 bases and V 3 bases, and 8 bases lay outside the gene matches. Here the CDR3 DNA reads TGTGCCAGCTCACCCGCTAGCGGGAATACTAATACGCAGTATTTT. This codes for CASSPASGNTNTQYF.

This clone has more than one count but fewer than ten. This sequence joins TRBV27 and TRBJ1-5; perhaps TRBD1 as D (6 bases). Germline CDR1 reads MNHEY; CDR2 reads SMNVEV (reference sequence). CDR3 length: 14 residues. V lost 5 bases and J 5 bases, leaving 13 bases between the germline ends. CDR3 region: CASSRGTNHQPQHF. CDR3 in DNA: TGTGCCAGCAGTCGAGGGACAAACCATCAGCCCCAGCATTTT.

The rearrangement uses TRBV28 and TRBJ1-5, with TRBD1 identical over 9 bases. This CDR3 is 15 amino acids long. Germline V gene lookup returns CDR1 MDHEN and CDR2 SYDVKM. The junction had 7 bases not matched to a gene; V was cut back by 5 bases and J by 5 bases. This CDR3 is CASSGTGTLYQPQHF. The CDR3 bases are TGTGCCAGCAGTGGGACAGGGACACTTTATCAGCCCCAGCATTTT.

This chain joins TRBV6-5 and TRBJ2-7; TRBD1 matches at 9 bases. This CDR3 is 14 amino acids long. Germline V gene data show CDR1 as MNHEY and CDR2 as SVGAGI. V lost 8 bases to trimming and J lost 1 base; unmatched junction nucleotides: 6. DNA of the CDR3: TGTGCCAGCCGATCTGACAGGGGGTCCTACGAGCAGTACTTC. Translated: CASRSDRGSYEQYF.

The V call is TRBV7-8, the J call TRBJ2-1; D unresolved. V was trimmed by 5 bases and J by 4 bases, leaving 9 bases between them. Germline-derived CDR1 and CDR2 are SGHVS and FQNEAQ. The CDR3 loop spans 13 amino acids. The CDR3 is CASSLDTYNEQFF. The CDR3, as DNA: TGTGCCAGCAGCCTAGACACATACAATGAGCAGTTCTTC.

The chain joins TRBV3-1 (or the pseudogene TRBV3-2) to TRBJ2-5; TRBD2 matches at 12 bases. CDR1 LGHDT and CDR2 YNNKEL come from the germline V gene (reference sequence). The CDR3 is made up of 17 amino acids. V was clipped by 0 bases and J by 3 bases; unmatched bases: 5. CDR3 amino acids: CASSQETSGSHEETQYF. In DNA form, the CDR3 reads TGTGCCAGCAGCCAAGAGACTAGCGGGAGTCACGAAGAGACCCAGTACTTC.